This entry lists 15 T cell receptor beta chains sequenced from one sample in a study of human T cells and chemical hapten exposure. TCRdb itself ran the RACE reads through MiXCR, one entry per CDR3 protein. The sample yields about 340,000 distinct CDR3 sequences, about 7% seen once. Time point given: patch test 1, 2 weeks after DPC sensitization. Treatment described: therapeutic diphenylcyclopropenone sensitization with weekly scalp DPC. The sequencing here drew on whole blood, taken in connection with sensitization to the hapten diphenylcyclopropenone (DPC). These receptors were collected from a woman between 18 and 30 years old with alopecia areata. Some clones in this sample may be carry-over from other donors' samples.

This clonotype counts as large (0.1 to 1%). The rearrangement joins TRBV5-1 to TRBJ2-3, with TRBD1 matching over 8 bases. CDR1 and CDR2 from the germline V gene are SGHRS and YFSETQ. V lost 4 bases, J lost 1 base, and 5 bases stayed unmatched. This CDR3 region has 15 residues. In DNA, the CDR3 is TGCGCCAGCAGCAGACAGGGGTACGGCACAGATACGCAGTATTTT. Amino acid sequence: CASSRQGYGTDTQYF.

The V call is TRBV7-2, the J call TRBJ1-1; a weak D match, TRBD1 (5 bases). CDR1 is SGHTA and CDR2 is FQGNSA in the germline V gene. Trimming removed 5 bases from V and 11 bases from J, with 15 bases in between. The CDR3 is 12 residues long. The CDR3 coding sequence is TGTGCCAGCAGCCCAGCTGGGACTACGGCTTTCTTT. Its protein is CASSPAGTTAFF.

The CDR3 reads CASRSTEAVLYF. The CDR3 DNA follows: TGTGCCAGCAGATCGACGGAGGCCGTTCTGTATTTT. The gene calls are TRBV5-4 and TRBJ2-3, with D maybe TRBD2 (5 bases). Germline CDR1 and CDR2: SGHNT and YYREEE (reference sequence). This CDR3 comprises 12 residues. Trimming cost V 5 bases and J 14 bases, with 18 bases left between them.

This clonotype was counted between two and nine times. This chain links TRBV12-3 or TRBV12-4 with TRBJ1-2, with 9 bases matching TRBD1. V was pared by 2 bases and J by 2 bases, with 3 bases of the junction left unmatched. This CDR3 comprises 15 residues. This chain's CDR3 is CASSLIGQGNYGYTF. The DNA for the CDR3 is TGTGCCAGCAGTTTAATCGGACAGGGGAACTATGGCTACACCTTC.

This clonotype was observed at least ten times. The chain has TRBV7-2 and TRBJ1-2; D remains unclear. Germline V lookup: CDR1 SGHTA, CDR2 FQGNSA. CDR3 length: 15 amino acids. Trimming stripped 1 base from V and 3 bases from J, with 12 bases between. CDR3 amino acids: CASSLELATYYGYTF. CDR3 nucleotides: TGTGCCAGCAGCTTAGAGCTGGCGACCTACTATGGCTACACCTTC.

The sample holds a few counts of this clonotype. The chain employs TRBV4-3 and TRBJ2-2; no definite D call. V was clipped by 1 base and J by 1 base, with 4 bases between them. The length of the CDR3 is 14 residues. The germline V gene has CDR1 LGHNA and CDR2 YSLEER. In DNA, the CDR3 is TGCGCCAGCAGCCAAGGGCAGAACACCGGGGAGCTGTTTTTT. It specifies CASSQGQNTGELFF.

This clonotype occurred many times. The chain employs TRBV27 and TRBJ2-7, with D possibly matching TRBD2 (6 bases). Per germline, CDR1 MNHEY and CDR2 SMNVEV (reference sequence). The CDR3 has 15 amino acids. Trimming removed 7 bases at V and 2 bases at J, with 18 bases between. CDR3 DNA: TGTGCCAGCAACCCCCGTGGGGGGTACACCTACGAGCAGTACTTC. It specifies CASNPRGGYTYEQYF.

In this sample, this clonotype turned up a few times. V is TRBV12-3 or TRBV12-4 and J is TRBJ1-1; D unclear. V lost 7 bases to trimming and J lost 4 bases, with 13 bases between them. The CDR3 loop spans 13 amino acids. DNA of the CDR3: TGTGCCAGCACACCACCCTCGGGCACTGAAGCTTTCTTT. Encoded protein: CASTPPSGTEAFF.

This clonotype was seen a few times. This sequence joins TRBV6-2 or TRBV6-3 and TRBJ1-4, with D perhaps matching TRBD1 (5 bases). CDR1 MNHEY and CDR2 SVGEGT come from the germline V gene. V was clipped by 7 bases and J by 0 bases, with 15 bases between them. This CDR3 comprises 16 residues. The CDR3, as DNA: TGTGCCAGCATTGGCGGGACGTCTACAACTAATGAAAAACTGTTTTTT. Amino acid sequence: CASIGGTSTTNEKLFF.

In its sample, this clonotype was seen many times. This chain connects TRBV20-1 to TRBJ1-5, with D perhaps TRBD1 (6 bases). Trimming left V 3 bases short and J 0 bases short, with 21 bases between. This CDR3 has 18 residues. Germline V gene sequence: CDR1 DFQATT, CDR2 SNEGSKA (reference sequence). The DNA for the CDR3 is TGCAGTGCTAGTGGCCGTTTTTCGGGGGCTAGTAGCAATCAGCCCCAGCATTTT. It is translated as CSASGRFSGASSNQPQHF.

This clonotype showed up many times. V usage is TRBV10-3 and J usage is TRBJ2-3; D gene uncertain. CDR1 and CDR2 (germline): ENHRY, SYGVKD. V lost 2 bases, J lost 4 bases, and 16 bases lay in between. The CDR3 contains 16 residues. DNA of the CDR3: TGTGCCATCAGTGAGCCCGTCGGGCGGACGGCAGATACGCAGTATTTT. Translating it yields CAISEPVGRTADTQYF.

Only a few counts were recorded for this clonotype. The rearrangement links TRBV28 to TRBJ2-7; tentative D call: TRBD2 (6 bases). Germline-derived CDR1 and CDR2 are MDHEN and SYDVKM. This CDR3 is 13 amino acids long. The V gene lost 6 bases and the J gene lost 3 bases, with 12 bases spanning the gap. This CDR3 reads CASRGGNNYEQYF. In nucleotides, the CDR3 is TGTGCCAGCAGGGGGGGAAACAACTACGAGCAGTACTTC. Complete variable domain (other parts from reference TRBV28 and TRBJ2-7): DVKVTQSSRYLVKRTGEKVFLECVQDMDHENMFWYRQDPGLGLRLIYFSYDVKMKEKGDIPEGYSVSREKKERFSLILESASTNQTSMYLCASRGGNNYEQYFGPGTRLTVT.

This clonotype showed up just once. The CDR3 is CSARVGALANYGYTF. The CDR3 coding sequence is TGCAGTGCTAGAGTGGGGGCCCTGGCCAACTATGGCTACACCTTC. V usage is TRBV20-1 and J usage is TRBJ1-2, with D possibly TRBD1 on 6 matching bases. Germline V gene data show CDR1 as DFQATT and CDR2 as SNEGSKA (reference sequence). V dropped 1 base and J dropped 2 bases, with 14 bases sitting between them. The CDR3 consists of 15 residues.

This clonotype was picked up many times. The chain is built from TRBV21-1 and TRBJ2-3; the table assigns TRBD2, which was not confirmed against the DNA. TRBV21-1 is tagged as a pseudogene. This CDR3 is 14 amino acids long. CDR3 nucleotides: TGTGCCAGCAGCAACTCTCCCGAGGCAGATACGCAGTATTTT. This gives the protein CASSNSPEADTQYF.

This clonotype was counted only a few times. The rearrangement joins TRBV6-5 to TRBJ1-5; 8 positions match TRBD1. V shed 5 bases and J 2 bases; nucleotides not matched to a gene: 2. This CDR3 is 14 amino acids long. CDR1 and CDR2 (germline): MNHEY, SVGAGI. CDR3 sequence (DNA): TGTGCCAGCAGTACGACAGGGGGCAATCAGCCCCAGCATTTT. It codes for CASSTTGGNQPQHF.